The sample holds a few counts of the clone carrying this TCR beta chain. No antigen is known for it. The record originates from a study of T-cell memory formation after mild COVID-19. About the study: Clusters of TCRs were largely donor specific.

It was 5'RACE with constant-segment primers that produced the TCR alpha and TCR beta cDNA libraries, which carried sample barcodes and UMIs. TCRdb reprocessed the 5' RACE reads via MiXCR and lists one record per CDR3 protein. The sample holds approximately 46,000 distinct CDR3 sequences; approximately 7% are singletons and the top ten take roughly 0.79%. CDR3 length: 12 amino acids. The germline gives CDR1 GTSNPN, CDR2 SVGIG (reference sequence). V was cut by 5 bases and J by 4 bases, with 11 bases left in between. General study results and limits: Pre-infection memory already had some responding clones, implying cross-reactive memory joined. SARS-CoV-2 specificity was not confirmed for second-wave clones peaking on day 37.

Sequencing was carried out using PBMCs or a T cell subset sorted from them (not recorded which). The TCR originated in an adult who had mild COVID-19 (a few samples of this study predate the infection). Cell type and time point are not known. J is TRBJ1-2 and V is TRBV30; tentative D call: TRBD1 (5 bases). The CDR3 sequence is CAWPHQGYGYTF. DNA for the CDR3: TGTGCCTGGCCTCACCAGGGCTATGGCTACACCTTC.